These 24 T cell receptor beta chains were sequenced from one sample in a study of vaccination effects on CD4 cells after COVID-19 (dated by TCRdb to about 2022). In the ViraFEST assay, PBMC were stimulated with viral peptide pools, and TCR sequencing was then used to find antigen-specific CD4+ T cell clonotypes based on their expansion. After 10 days of culture, CD4+ T cells were isolated with the EasySep CD4+ T cell isolation kit. Negative nucleocapsid antibody results before and after vaccination confirmed that the healthy vaccine recipients had no prior SARS-CoV-2 infection. Library preparation was by the immunoSEQ multiplex PCR assay. Here the immuneACCESS table is served through TCRdb, limited to in-frame sequences with V and J called. Missing clones are a known gap in these copies; in checked studies unresolved V genes cover under half, and the rest lacks a known reason. Here the sample has tens of thousands of clones; under 85% occur a single time. The leading ten clones occupy roughly 25% of the sample.

These receptors have no known antigen. This sample comprised CD4+ T cells from PBMCs cultured with HCoV-NL63 spike peptides, obtained before COVID-19 vaccination. In light of the paper, this sample's cell subset or site label describes: HCoV-NL63 spike overlapping peptide pool stimulation. The origin of the receptors is a human donor who received a COVID-19 vaccine.

This clone has more than one count but fewer than ten. The rearrangement uses TRBV30 and TRBJ1-3, with D uncertain. The CDR3 loop spans 12 amino acids. Germline loops: CDR1 GTSNPN, CDR2 SVGIG (reference sequence). V was trimmed by 3 bases and J by 4 bases, leaving 7 bases between them. In DNA, the CDR3 is TGTGCCTGGAGGACCTTAGGAAACACCATATATTTT. It translates to CAWRTLGNTIYF. The full variable domain, completed using reference TRBV30 and TRBJ1-3, is SQTIHQWPATLVQPVGSPLSLECTVEGTSNPNLYWYRQAAGRGLQLLFYSVGIGQISSEVPQNLSASRPQDRQFILSSKKLLLSDSGFYLCAWRTLGNTIYFGEGSWLTVV.

This chain links TRBV5-3 with TRBJ2-1; 8 bases agree with TRBD2. TRBV5-3 is an ORF for which the function is uncertain. The CDR3 has 15 residues. With V trimmed by 1 base and J by 7 bases, 7 bases remained unmatched. The CDR3 DNA is TGTGCCAGAAGCTTGAACGGGGGGGGCAGGAATGAGCAGTTCTTC. Its translation is CARSLNGGGRNEQFF.

This clone showed up just a few times. V and J are TRBV18 and TRBJ1-3; no clear D gene. Germline V CDR1 and CDR2: KGHSH, LQKENI. V lost 4 bases to trimming and J lost 0 bases, with 16 bases between them. The CDR3 is 17 residues long. The CDR3 sequence is CASSRLSVSNSGNTIYF. The DNA of the CDR3 is TGTGCCAGCTCACGACTTTCCGTTAGCAACTCTGGAAACACCATATATTTT. Full variable domain (remainder filled in from reference TRBV18 and TRBJ1-3): NAGVMQNPRHLVRRRGQEARLRCSPMKGHSHVYWYRQLPEEGLKFMVYLQKENIIDESGMPKERFSAEFPKEGPSILRIQQVVRGDSAAYFCASSRLSVSNSGNTIYFGEGSWLTVV.

The rearrangement links TRBV4-2 to TRBJ2-7, with D unclear. Deletions cut 0 bases from V and 2 bases from J, with 11 bases between. Per the germline V gene, CDR1 is LGHNA and CDR2 is YNFKEQ. This CDR3 is built from 15 residues. The CDR3 is CASSQEGLIPYEQYF. The CDR3, as DNA: TGTGCCAGCAGCCAAGAAGGCCTGATCCCCTACGAGCAGTACTTC.

The chain employs TRBV27 and TRBJ2-7, with 7 bases lining up with TRBD1. Germline V gene lookup returns CDR1 MNHEY and CDR2 SMNVEV (reference sequence). V trimming: 10 bases; J trimming: 4 bases; junction bases outside the gene matches: 10. The CDR3 sequence is 13 residues long. The CDR3 bases are TGTGCCACGGGCCGGGACAGAAAATACGAGCAGTACTTC. It specifies CATGRDRKYEQYF.

This clone appeared once. V and J are TRBV27 and TRBJ1-6; possible D gene TRBD1, 5 bases. The CDR3 runs 16 residues. V lost 5 bases, J lost 0 bases, and 11 bases lay in between. The germline V gene has CDR1 MNHEY and CDR2 SMNVEV (reference sequence). The CDR3 sequence: CASSPHRSSYNSPLHF. As DNA, the CDR3 is TGTGCCAGCAGTCCTCACAGGAGCTCCTATAATTCACCCCTCCACTTT.

This clone was observed once. This rearrangement joins TRBV3-1 (or the pseudogene TRBV3-2) to TRBJ2-3; D not certain. CDR1 and CDR2 from the germline V gene are LGHDT and YNNKEL (reference sequence). V shed 0 bases and J shed 0 bases, with 13 bases lying between them. The CDR3 runs 17 residues. The CDR3, as DNA: TGTGCCAGCAGCCAAGATTCGCCTCCCTTTAGCACAGATACGCAGTATTTT. It encodes CASSQDSPPFSTDTQYF.

The chain carries TRBV19 and TRBJ2-1, with D hard to call. The CDR3 sequence is 14 residues long. Germline lookup yields CDR1 LNHDA and CDR2 SQIVND (reference sequence). V lost 6 bases and J lost 2, with 11 bases in between. The CDR3 nucleotides are TGTGCCAGTAGGGGGAAGGGTACCTACAATGAGCAGTTCTTC. Encoded protein: CASRGKGTYNEQFF.

V and J are TRBV12-3 or TRBV12-4 and TRBJ1-2, with D possibly being TRBD1 (6 bases). This CDR3 spans 12 amino acids. The V and J ends lost 6 bases and 8 bases respectively, with 13 bases between them. The CDR3 DNA sequence: TGTGCCAGCAGCTTATCCAGGGGCGGCTACACCTTC. This encodes CASSLSRGGYTF.

The chain links TRBV18 to TRBJ2-7; 12 nucleotides line up with TRBD2. Looked up from germline, CDR1 is KGHSH and CDR2 is LQKENI. After removal of 2 bases from V and 5 bases from J, the junction contained 7 bases not matched to a gene. The CDR3 is made up of 16 amino acids. The CDR3 DNA sequence: TGTGCCAGCTCACCAGAGACTAGCGGGAGCTTCCACGAGCAGTACTTC. Amino acid sequence: CASSPETSGSFHEQYF.

The chain couples TRBV4-3 to TRBJ2-3; TRBD2 matches 13 bases. Trimming removed 3 bases from V and 10 bases from J; junction bases left unmatched: 16. The CDR3 spans 18 residues. The V gene's germline CDR1 is LGHNA and CDR2 YSLEER. CDR3 coding DNA: TGCGCCAGCAGCCATATAGGGGGTACTAGCGGGGGGGTAGGGGCGCAGTATTTT. It specifies CASSHIGGTSGGVGAQYF.

The rearrangement links TRBV9 to TRBJ1-4; 8 nucleotides agree with TRBD1. The V and J ends lost 3 bases and 6 bases, in that order; junction bases with no gene match: 7. The length of the CDR3 is 15 residues. CDR1 and CDR2 from the germline V gene are SGDLS and YYNGEE. The CDR3: CASSARTGLYEKLFF. CDR3 coding DNA: TGTGCCAGCAGCGCCCGGACAGGGTTGTATGAAAAACTGTTTTTT.

The rearrangement uses TRBV19 and TRBJ2-3, with D possibly being TRBD1 (5 bases). CDR1 and CDR2 from the germline V gene are LNHDA and SQIVND (reference sequence). Trimming took off 3 bases at V and 1 base at J, with 14 bases between the two ends. The CDR3 is 16 amino acids. The CDR3 region has the DNA TGTGCCAGTAGTATGAGGCAGGGCCAAGGCACAGATACGCAGTATTTT. Its protein product is CASSMRQGQGTDTQYF.

This chain uses TRBV7-3 with TRBJ2-5, with D unclear. Trimming took off 2 bases at V and 3 bases at J, with 10 bases between the two ends. The CDR3 extends over 14 amino acids. From germline, CDR1 is SGHTA and CDR2 FQGTGA. Written as DNA, the CDR3 is TGTGCCAGCAGCTTAGGTTCAGCAGAAGAGACCCAGTACTTC. Protein sequence: CASSLGSAEETQYF.

This clone ranks as large. The chain combines TRBV27 with TRBJ1-2; TRBD1 matches 10 bases. The CDR3 sequence is 16 residues long. The germline CDR1 and CDR2 sequences are MNHEY and SMNVEV (reference sequence). Trimming at V came to 2 bases and at J to 2 bases, leaving 5 bases not matched to a gene. Here the CDR3 DNA reads TGTGCCAGCAGTTTAGGGGGGGGACAGGGGAACTATGGCTACACCTTC. Its translation: CASSLGGGQGNYGYTF.

This rearrangement joins TRBV12-3 or TRBV12-4 to TRBJ2-7; TRBD1 or TRBD2 may be the D gene (5 bases each). The CDR3 is made up of 13 amino acids. Trimming took 6 bases from V and 2 from J, leaving 11 bases between them. The CDR3 sequence: CASSQGRTYEQYF. In nucleotides, the CDR3 is TGTGCCAGCAGCCAGGGACGAACCTACGAGCAGTACTTC.

This clone was counted a few times. The J gene is TRBJ2-7, the V gene TRBV7-2, with 9 bases that match TRBD2. The J segment lost 4 bases and the V segment lost 1 base, leaving 5 bases of the junction unmatched. In germline, CDR1 is SGHTA, CDR2 FQGNSA. This CDR3 is 15 amino acids long. CDR3 nucleotide sequence: TGTGCCAGCAGCTTAGGGGCGACTAGCGGTTACGAGCAGTACTTC. Amino acids: CASSLGATSGYEQYF.

This CDR3 is CASSLALKSYEQYF. In DNA form, the CDR3 reads TGTGCCAGCAGCTTAGCGCTTAAGTCCTACGAGCAGTACTTC. This chain connects TRBV11-1 to TRBJ2-7; D gene uncertain. Germline V gene lookup returns CDR1 SGHAT and CDR2 FQDESV (reference sequence). The CDR3 has 14 amino acids. V was pared by 0 bases and J by 1 base, with 7 bases between.

V usage is TRBV24-1 and J usage is TRBJ2-3; the match to TRBD2 covers 9 bases. Trimming cost V 2 bases and J 7 bases; bases outside gene matches: 9. The CDR3 length is 16 residues. Germline lookup yields CDR1 KGHDR and CDR2 SFDVKD. CDR3 loop: CATSDSGGRALNTQYF. The CDR3 DNA sequence: TGTGCCACCAGTGATTCTGGCGGGAGGGCCCTAAATACGCAGTATTTT.

This clone was observed a handful of times. The V call is TRBV12-3 or TRBV12-4, the J call TRBJ1-1; a possible D gene is TRBD1 (6 bases). This CDR3 region has 13 residues. Deletions cut 5 bases from V and 4 bases from J, with 11 bases between. The DNA for the CDR3 is TGTGCCAGCAGTCCCACAGGGTCCACTGAAGCTTTCTTT. This codes for CASSPTGSTEAFF.

The gene calls are TRBV10-3 and TRBJ2-3; D ambiguous. CDR3 length: 16 residues. Trimming took off 1 base at V and 6 bases at J, with 17 bases between the two ends. In germline, CDR1 is ENHRY, CDR2 SYGVKD. This chain's CDR3 is CAISELGQDWMDTQYF. The CDR3, as DNA: TGTGCCATCAGTGAGTTGGGCCAAGATTGGATGGATACGCAGTATTTT.

The chain carries TRBV7-2 and TRBJ1-1, with TRBD1 as a possible D gene (5 bases). V was trimmed by 1 base and J by 3 bases, leaving 15 bases between them. The CDR3 has 16 amino acids. Germline V lookup: CDR1 SGHTA, CDR2 FQGNSA. CDR3 loop: CASSLGPPRGDTEAFF. For the CDR3, the DNA is TGTGCCAGCAGCTTAGGCCCGCCAAGGGGTGACACTGAAGCTTTCTTT.

The V call is TRBV7-2, the J call TRBJ1-1, with D possibly TRBD1 on 5 matching bases. The V and J ends lost 4 bases and 1 base respectively, with 16 bases between them. The CDR3 runs to 16 residues. CDR1 is SGHTA, CDR2 FQGNSA, per germline. CDR3 sequence reads: CASSSISYGGNTEAFF. DNA of the CDR3: TGTGCCAGCAGCTCAATCTCATACGGGGGGAACACTGAAGCTTTCTTT.

The V gene is TRBV5-8, the J gene TRBJ2-1; D is ambiguous. Trimming pared 0 bases from V and 8 bases from J, leaving 9 bases between. Germline CDR1 reads SGHTS; CDR2 reads YDEGEE. This CDR3 spans 13 amino acids. The CDR3, as DNA: TGTGCCAGCAGCTTGGCCCCAGGAGATGAGCAGTTCTTC. Its translation is CASSLAPGDEQFF.